This T cell receptor (beta chain) is drawn from a study of blood T cells in healthy people across ages. Study findings and constraints: A strong correlation was seen between TCR beta diversity and naive T cell percentage.

Drawing of peripheral blood yielded about 10 milliliters from each donor. Samples had at least 7 million PBMCs isolated from them. Note on this clonotype: Its antigen remains unidentified.

Through a sample-barcoded 5' primer and a J-beta primer mix, a second PCR was run for roughly 6 to 12 cycles. TCRdb used MiXCR to reprocess the 5' RACE reads, holding one entry per CDR3 protein. Among 600,000 or so distinct CDR3 sequences listed, around 48% were seen once. Per germline, CDR1 MNHEY and CDR2 SVGEGT. The CDR3 has 13 residues. The V end lost 5 bases, the J end lost 5 bases, and 10 bases lay between the germline ends. The source of this sequence is a man of 80 years or more in good health. The V and J genes are TRBV6-2 or TRBV6-3 and TRBJ1-5; the D gene is possibly TRBD1 (5 bases). Sequenced: blood. Written as DNA, the CDR3 is TGTGCCAGCAGTAGGGACTCCTATCAGCCCCAGCATTTT. It yields the protein CASSRDSYQPQHF.